A single sample is the source of the 30 T cell receptor beta chains below, sequenced in a study of human T cells and chemical hapten exposure. The time point denotes: pre-sensitization, week 0. Sample treatment: therapeutic diphenylcyclopropenone sensitization with weekly scalp DPC. MiXCR was run by TCRdb on the RACE reads, yielding one entry per CDR3 protein. This table has around 120,000 distinct CDR3 sequences, approximately 13% appearing once. Sequenced here: whole blood, sampled in connection with sensitization to the hapten diphenylcyclopropenone (DPC). Receptors were obtained from a young woman with alopecia areata. Some clones in this sample may be carry-over from other donors' samples.

The V and J genes are TRBV24-1 and TRBJ2-1; D possibly corresponds to TRBD1 (6 bases). The CDR3 length is 15 residues. Trimming shortened V by 3 bases and J by 1 base, and 9 bases separated the two germline ends. Germline V CDR1 and CDR2: KGHDR, SFDVKD. CDR3 coding DNA: TGTGCCACCAGTGATCCTGGACAGTCCTACAATGAGCAGTTCTTC. As protein: CATSDPGQSYNEQFF.

The CDR3 DNA is TGTGCCAGCAGCCAATTCAGGAGGGGGGCCAATAATTCACCCCTCCACTTT. Translated: CASSQFRRGANNSPLHF. The rearrangement links TRBV3-1 to TRBJ1-6, with a possible D match to TRBD1 (6 bases). V dropped 2 bases and J dropped 5 bases, with 16 bases sitting between them. Germline CDR1 reads LGHDT; CDR2 reads YNNKEL (reference sequence). This CDR3 comprises 17 residues.

The rearrangement links TRBV20-1 to TRBJ1-5; D gene unclear. CDR3 size: 13 residues. Deletions cut 0 bases from V and 7 bases from J, with 10 bases between. Germline-derived CDR1 and CDR2 are DFQATT and SNEGSKA (reference sequence). This chain's CDR3 is CSAREPGLQPQHF. The DNA of the CDR3 is TGCAGTGCTAGAGAACCGGGTCTACAGCCCCAGCATTTT.

The chain carries TRBV18 and TRBJ1-1; 7 nucleotides line up with TRBD1. The CDR3 consists of 16 residues. Germline-derived CDR1 and CDR2 are KGHSH and LQKENI. V was clipped by 4 bases and J by 4 bases; unmatched bases: 12. This CDR3 reads CASSLQGLHLGTEAFF. CDR3 bases: TGTGCCAGCTCACTACAGGGGTTACATTTGGGCACTGAAGCTTTCTTT.

The rearrangement joins TRBV14 to TRBJ2-7; 9 bases match TRBD1. This CDR3 is 16 amino acids long. V was pared by 3 bases and J by 2 bases, with 8 bases of the junction left unmatched. Germline CDR1 SGHDN, CDR2 FVKESK. DNA of the CDR3: TGTGCCAGCAGCCATGCCGGGACAGGGTTGCCCTACGAGCAGTACTTC. This codes for CASSHAGTGLPYEQYF.

This clonotype has a count of ten or more. The chain combines TRBV5-1 with TRBJ2-1; 9 positions match TRBD1. The J segment lost 10 bases and the V segment lost 4 bases, leaving 6 bases of the junction unmatched. The CDR3 runs 13 residues. Germline V gene sequence: CDR1 SGHRS, CDR2 YFSETQ. This CDR3 is CASSRDRASEQFF. In DNA form, the CDR3 reads TGCGCCAGCAGCCGGGACAGGGCCAGCGAGCAGTTCTTC. Looking up the rest from reference TRBV5-1 and TRBJ2-1 gives the full variable domain: KAGVTQTPRYLIKTRGQQVTLSCSPISGHRSVSWYQQTPGQGLQFLFEYFSETQRNKGNFPGRFSGRQFSNSRSEMNVSTLELGDSALYLCASSRDRASEQFFGPGTRLTVL.

This clonotype was found a few times. The chain joins TRBV6-2 or TRBV6-3 to TRBJ2-7; D gene ambiguous. This CDR3 spans 11 amino acids. CDR1 and CDR2 from the germline V gene are MNHEY and SVGEGT. V was clipped by 5 bases and J by 3 bases, with 5 bases between them. CDR3 coding DNA: TGTGCCAGCAGTCAGATCTACGAGCAGTACTTC. It is translated as CASSQIYEQYF.

A few counts support this clonotype. The genes are TRBV6-5 and TRBJ1-1; 9 nucleotides align to TRBD1. The CDR3 has 16 residues. From germline, CDR1 is MNHEY and CDR2 SVGAGI. V lost 4 bases and J lost 1; bases outside the gene matches: 7. The CDR3 spells CASSSARQGGNTEAFF. The CDR3 bases are TGTGCCAGCAGTTCCGCCAGACAGGGGGGGAACACTGAAGCTTTCTTT.

This clonotype was recorded a few times. The V gene is TRBV29-1, the J gene TRBJ2-5; TRBD2 matches 14 bases. Germline CDR1 SQVTM, CDR2 ANQGSEA. V lost 6 bases to trimming and J lost 6 bases; unmatched junction nucleotides: 6. This CDR3 contains 14 residues. CDR3 sequence: CSVETSGGAKTQYF. The DNA for the CDR3 is TGCAGCGTGGAGACTAGCGGGGGGGCAAAGACCCAGTACTTC. The full variable domain, rest sourced from reference TRBV29-1 and TRBJ2-5, is SAVISQKPSRDICQRGTSLTIQCQVDSQVTMMFWYRQQPGQSLTLIATANQGSEATYESGFVIDKFPISRPNLTFSTLTVSNMSPEDSSIYLCSVETSGGAKTQYFGPGTRLLVL.

Here the CDR3 reads CASSQAAVGPYGYTF. As DNA, the CDR3 is TGTGCCAGCAGCCAAGCGGCGGTCGGCCCCTATGGCTACACCTTC. The rearrangement joins TRBV4-2 to TRBJ1-2; D gene unclear. V lost 1 base to trimming and J lost 4 bases, with 13 bases between them. Germline values: CDR1 LGHNA, CDR2 YNFKEQ. The CDR3 length is 15 residues.

The chain recombines TRBV5-4 with TRBJ2-3; the D gene is possibly TRBD1 (6 bases). The CDR3 contains 14 residues. V was shortened by 4 bases and J by 9 bases, with 18 bases between the two germline ends. Germline V gives CDR1 SGHNT, CDR2 YYREEE (reference sequence). CDR3 region: CASSPGQPQGTQYF. The CDR3, as DNA: TGTGCCAGCAGCCCTGGACAGCCTCAAGGGACGCAGTATTTT. The complete variable domain, with remaining parts taken from reference TRBV5-4 and TRBJ2-3, reads ETGVTQSPTHLIKTRGQQVTLRCSSQSGHNTVSWYQQALGQGPQFIFQYYREEENGRGNFPPRFSGLQFPNYSSELNVNALELDDSALYLCASSPGQPQGTQYFGPGTRLTVL.

This clonotype has ten or more counts. The V call is TRBV20-1, the J call TRBJ1-1; D call uncertain. Germline-derived CDR1 and CDR2 are DFQATT and SNEGSKA (reference sequence). The CDR3 extends over 13 amino acids. Trimming removed 3 bases at V and 4 bases at J, with 12 bases between. The CDR3 is CSASGEEGTEAFF. In DNA form, the CDR3 reads TGCAGTGCTAGTGGGGAGGAGGGCACTGAAGCTTTCTTT.

This clonotype was counted a few times. The V and J genes are TRBV7-6 and TRBJ2-1, with TRBD2 as a possible D gene (7 bases). With 5 bases removed from V and 2 bases from J, the gap between germline ends came to 13 bases. The CDR3 has 15 amino acids. CDR1 and CDR2 (germline): SGHVS, FNYEAQ. CDR3 in amino acids: CASSKGEGPYNEQFF. DNA of the CDR3: TGTGCCAGCAGCAAGGGGGAGGGTCCCTACAATGAGCAGTTCTTC.

The V gene is TRBV18, the J gene TRBJ2-1; 7 bases match TRBD1. CDR3 length equals 15 residues. Germline values: CDR1 KGHSH, CDR2 LQKENI. V gave up 3 bases and J gave up 5 bases; unmatched junction bases: 7. DNA of the CDR3: TGTGCCAGCTCACCCTCACAGGGGTGGGACAATGAGCAGTTCTTC. Protein sequence: CASSPSQGWDNEQFF.

This sequence joins TRBV6-2 or TRBV6-3 and TRBJ1-1; weak D call: TRBD1 (5 bases). CDR3 length: 13 residues. V was cut by 6 bases and J by 4 bases, with 12 bases left in between. Germline V CDR1 and CDR2: MNHEY, SVGEGT. The CDR3 DNA reads as TGTGCCAGCAGGGCAGGGAGGGCCACTGAAGCTTTCTTT. Its protein product is CASRAGRATEAFF.

The table lists this clonotype with a few counts. The chain recombines TRBV30 with TRBJ2-7, with D possibly being TRBD1 or TRBD2 (5 bases each). V gave up 0 bases and J gave up 2 bases, with 11 bases separating them. The CDR3 loop spans 14 amino acids. Germline-derived CDR1 and CDR2 are GTSNPN and SVGIG (reference sequence). The CDR3 DNA reads as TGTGCCTGGAGTGTAATTAAGGGACCCTACGAGCAGTACTTC. This encodes CAWSVIKGPYEQYF. Complete variable domain (other parts from reference TRBV30 and TRBJ2-7): SQTIHQWPATLVQPVGSPLSLECTVEGTSNPNLYWYRQAAGRGLQLLFYSVGIGQISSEVPQNLSASRPQDRQFILSSKKLLLSDSGFYLCAWSVIKGPYEQYFGPGTRLTVT.

This clonotype has a handful of counts. This chain links TRBV12-3 or TRBV12-4 with TRBJ2-3, with D maybe TRBD2 (5 bases). With 6 bases removed from V and 8 bases from J, the gap between germline ends came to 24 bases. The CDR3 runs to 16 residues. The CDR3 is CASRSTTGGLYGTQYF. Here the CDR3 DNA reads TGTGCCAGCAGATCGACTACGGGCGGGTTATATGGTACGCAGTATTTT.

V gene TRBV27 combines with J gene TRBJ1-2; maybe TRBD1 (5 bases). Germline V gene data show CDR1 as MNHEY and CDR2 as SMNVEV (reference sequence). CDR3 length: 14 amino acids. V lost 5 bases and J 4 bases, leaving 14 bases between the germline ends. The CDR3 loop is CASSPADSIYGYTF. CDR3 DNA: TGTGCCAGCAGTCCCGCAGACAGTATCTATGGCTACACCTTC.

The rearrangement joins TRBV4-1 to TRBJ2-7; weak D call: TRBD1 (5 bases). V was shortened by 0 bases and J by 3 bases, with 12 bases between the two germline ends. Germline V gives CDR1 MGHRA, CDR2 YSYEKL. This CDR3 region has 15 residues. Here the CDR3 reads CASSQELQGLYEQYF. In nucleotides, the CDR3 is TGCGCCAGCAGCCAAGAGCTCCAGGGCCTCTACGAGCAGTACTTC.

The chain carries TRBV4-3 and TRBJ1-1, with D maybe TRBD1 (6 bases). The germline CDR1 and CDR2 sequences are LGHNA and YSLEER. The CDR3 totals 16 residues. Trimming removed 0 bases from V and 3 bases from J, with 14 bases in between. CDR3 amino acids: CASSQDRAGADTEAFF. DNA of the CDR3: TGCGCCAGCAGCCAAGATCGGGCAGGGGCGGACACTGAAGCTTTCTTT.

CDR3 sequence: CSVKRGGHTEAFF. The DNA for the CDR3 is TGCAGCGTTAAACGTGGTGGGCACACTGAAGCTTTCTTT. The V gene is TRBV29-1, the J gene TRBJ1-1; D remains unclear. Germline assignment: CDR1 SQVTM and CDR2 ANQGSEA. The length of the CDR3 is 13 residues. The germline V and J ends were trimmed by 5 bases and 3 bases, with 13 bases remaining between them.

This clonotype occurred many times. This rearrangement joins TRBV12-3 or TRBV12-4 to TRBJ1-1; D is perhaps TRBD1 (5 bases). V gave up 6 bases and J gave up 5 bases, with 22 bases separating them. The CDR3 extends over 16 amino acids. The CDR3 spells CASRHSPRRDGTEAFF. The CDR3 DNA reads TGTGCCAGCAGGCACTCACCGCGCAGGGACGGGACTGAAGCTTTCTTT.

This clonotype was counted between two and nine times. The chain joins TRBV20-1 to TRBJ2-1; 14 positions agree with TRBD2. Trimming removed 1 base from V and 9 bases from J; junction bases left unmatched: 5. The CDR3 has 15 residues. Germline V CDR1 and CDR2: DFQATT, SNEGSKA (reference sequence). In DNA form, the CDR3 reads TGCAGTGCTAGAGTCCCGGGACTAGCGGGGGCTGAGCAGTTCTTC. Residues: CSARVPGLAGAEQFF.

The chain recombines TRBV4-3 with TRBJ2-6; the D gene is possibly TRBD1 (6 bases). Trimming pared 0 bases from V and 2 bases from J, leaving 8 bases between. This CDR3 is built from 16 residues. Germline CDR1 is LGHNA and CDR2 is YSLEER. The CDR3 loop is CASSQEWGPGANVLTF. In nucleotides, the CDR3 is TGCGCCAGCAGCCAAGAGTGGGGGCCTGGGGCCAACGTCCTGACTTTC.

The sample holds a few counts of this clonotype. J is TRBJ2-1 and V is TRBV7-3; D might be TRBD2 (6 bases). CDR3 length: 16 residues. Germline values: CDR1 SGHTA, CDR2 FQGTGA. V dropped 1 base and J dropped 10 bases, with 20 bases sitting between them. CDR3 in amino acids: CASSLSRGAGEREQFF. CDR3 bases: TGTGCCAGCAGCTTAAGTCGCGGGGCCGGGGAACGAGAGCAGTTCTTC.

This clonotype came up a few times. The rearrangement uses TRBV12-3 or TRBV12-4 and TRBJ2-2, with TRBD2 as a possible D gene (5 bases). Trimming stripped 6 bases from V and 5 bases from J, with 19 bases between. The CDR3 contains 16 residues. The CDR3 nucleotides are TGTGCCAGCAGCTACTCGAGCCGGGGAAGAACCGGGGAGCTGTTTTTT. Its translation is CASSYSSRGRTGELFF.

This clonotype was seen at least ten times. The chain uses TRBV2 and TRBJ1-1; 7 bases agree with TRBD1. This CDR3 spans 13 amino acids. The germline V gene has CDR1 SNHLY and CDR2 FYNNEI. J lost 5 bases, V lost 6 bases, and 6 bases had no gene match. This CDR3 is CASSYEQGTEAFF. CDR3 sequence (DNA): TGTGCCAGCAGCTACGAACAGGGGACTGAAGCTTTCTTT.

This clonotype has a handful of counts. The chain employs TRBV6-2 or TRBV6-3 and TRBJ1-2; D call uncertain. Germline V gives CDR1 MNHEY, CDR2 SVGEGT. The germline V and J ends were trimmed by 6 bases and 3 bases, with 17 bases remaining between them. The CDR3 runs to 15 residues. The CDR3 sequence is CASSSPNDGYYGYTF. CDR3 DNA sequence: TGTGCCAGCAGCTCTCCGAACGACGGCTACTATGGCTACACCTTC.

This clonotype was recorded many times. The chain joins TRBV7-9 to TRBJ2-7; D gene uncertain. The V and J ends lost 5 bases and 3 bases respectively, with 8 bases between them. The CDR3 is made up of 12 amino acids. Germline assignment: CDR1 SEHNR and CDR2 FQNEAQ (reference sequence). In nucleotides, the CDR3 is TGTGCCAGCAGCGGCGGCCACTACGAGCAGTACTTC. Its protein is CASSGGHYEQYF.

The V gene is TRBV6-5, the J gene TRBJ1-2; D unclear. The ends were cut back, 0 bases at V and 6 bases at J, with 8 bases in the middle. Germline CDR1 MNHEY, CDR2 SVGAGI. The CDR3 length is 13 residues. CDR3 bases: TGTGCCAGCAGTTACTCTTCCGGCAATGGCTACACCTTC. This gives the protein CASSYSSGNGYTF.